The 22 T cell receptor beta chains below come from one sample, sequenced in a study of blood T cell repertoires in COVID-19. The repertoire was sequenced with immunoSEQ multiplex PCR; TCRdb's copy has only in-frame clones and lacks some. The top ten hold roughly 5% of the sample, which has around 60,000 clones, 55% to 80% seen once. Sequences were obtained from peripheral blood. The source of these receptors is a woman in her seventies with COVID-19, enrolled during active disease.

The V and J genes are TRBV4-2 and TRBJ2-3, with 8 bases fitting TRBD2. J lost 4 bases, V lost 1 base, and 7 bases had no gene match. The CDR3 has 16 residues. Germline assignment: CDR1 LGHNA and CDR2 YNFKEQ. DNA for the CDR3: TGTGCCAGCAGCCAAGTAGCGGGGTCCCTGGCAGATACGCAGTATTTT. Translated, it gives CASSQVAGSLADTQYF.

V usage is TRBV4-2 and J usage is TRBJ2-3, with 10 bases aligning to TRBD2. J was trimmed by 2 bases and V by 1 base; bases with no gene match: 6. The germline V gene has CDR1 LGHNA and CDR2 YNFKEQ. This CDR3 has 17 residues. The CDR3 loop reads CASSQADLAGATDTQYF. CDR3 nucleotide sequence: TGTGCCAGCAGCCAAGCGGATCTAGCGGGGGCCACAGATACGCAGTATTTT.

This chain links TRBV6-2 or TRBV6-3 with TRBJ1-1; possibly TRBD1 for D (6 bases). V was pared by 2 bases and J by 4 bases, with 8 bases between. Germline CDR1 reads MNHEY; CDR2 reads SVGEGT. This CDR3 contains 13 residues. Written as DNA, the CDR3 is TGTGCCAGCAGTTACCGCAGGGGCACTGAAGCTTTCTTT. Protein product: CASSYRRGTEAFF.

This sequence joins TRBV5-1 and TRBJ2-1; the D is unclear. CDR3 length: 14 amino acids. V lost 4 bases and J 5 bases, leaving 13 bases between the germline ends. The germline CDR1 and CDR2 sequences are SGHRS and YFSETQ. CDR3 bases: TGCGCCAGCAGCCTCCCCCCCCGGGACAATGAGCAGTTCTTC. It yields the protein CASSLPPRDNEQFF.

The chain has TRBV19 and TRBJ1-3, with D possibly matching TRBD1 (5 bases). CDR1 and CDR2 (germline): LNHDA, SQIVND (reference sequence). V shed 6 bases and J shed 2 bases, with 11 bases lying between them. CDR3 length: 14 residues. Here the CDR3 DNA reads TGTGCCAGTAGAGACAGCTCGACTGGAAACACCATATATTTT. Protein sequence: CASRDSSTGNTIYF.

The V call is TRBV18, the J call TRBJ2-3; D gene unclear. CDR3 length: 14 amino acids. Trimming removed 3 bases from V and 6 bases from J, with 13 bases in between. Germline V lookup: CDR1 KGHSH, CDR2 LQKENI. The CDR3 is CASSPLGSPDTQYF. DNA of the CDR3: TGTGCCAGCTCACCCCTGGGCAGCCCCGATACGCAGTATTTT.

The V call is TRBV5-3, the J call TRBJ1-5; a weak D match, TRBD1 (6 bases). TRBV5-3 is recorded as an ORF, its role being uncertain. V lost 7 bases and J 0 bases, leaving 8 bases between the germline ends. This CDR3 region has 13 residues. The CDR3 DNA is TGTGCCAGACTGGACAGTAGCAATCAGCCCCAGCATTTT. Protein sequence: CARLDSSNQPQHF.

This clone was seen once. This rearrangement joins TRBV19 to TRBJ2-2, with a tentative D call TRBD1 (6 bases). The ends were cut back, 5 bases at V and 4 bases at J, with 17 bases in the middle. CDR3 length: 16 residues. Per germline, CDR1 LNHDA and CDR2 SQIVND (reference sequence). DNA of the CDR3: TGTGCCAGTAGTGACAGTCCAGGGGTCGCCACCGGGGAGCTGTTTTTT. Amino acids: CASSDSPGVATGELFF.

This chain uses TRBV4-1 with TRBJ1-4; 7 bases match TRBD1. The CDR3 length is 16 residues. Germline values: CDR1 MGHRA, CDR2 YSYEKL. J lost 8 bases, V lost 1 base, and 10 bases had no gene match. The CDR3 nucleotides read TGCGCCAGCAGCCAAGCCCGACAGGGAGGATGGGAAAAACTGTTTTTT. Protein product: CASSQARQGGWEKLFF.

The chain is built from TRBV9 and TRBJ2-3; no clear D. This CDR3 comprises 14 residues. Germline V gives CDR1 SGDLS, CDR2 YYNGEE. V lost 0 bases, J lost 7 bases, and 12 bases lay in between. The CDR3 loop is CASSVEVAPHTQYF. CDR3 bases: TGTGCCAGCAGCGTAGAAGTGGCCCCCCATACGCAGTATTTT.

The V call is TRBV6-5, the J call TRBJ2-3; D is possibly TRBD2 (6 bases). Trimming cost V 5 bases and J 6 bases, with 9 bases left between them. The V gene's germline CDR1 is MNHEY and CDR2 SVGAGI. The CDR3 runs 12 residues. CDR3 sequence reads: CASSRAGDTQYF. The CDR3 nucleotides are TGTGCCAGCAGTCGCGCGGGGGATACGCAGTATTTT.

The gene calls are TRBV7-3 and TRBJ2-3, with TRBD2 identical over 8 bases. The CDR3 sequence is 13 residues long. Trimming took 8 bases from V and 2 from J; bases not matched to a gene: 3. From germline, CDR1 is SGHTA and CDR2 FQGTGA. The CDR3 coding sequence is TGTGCCAGCCGGGGGGGAAACACAGATACGCAGTATTTT. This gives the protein CASRGGNTDTQYF.

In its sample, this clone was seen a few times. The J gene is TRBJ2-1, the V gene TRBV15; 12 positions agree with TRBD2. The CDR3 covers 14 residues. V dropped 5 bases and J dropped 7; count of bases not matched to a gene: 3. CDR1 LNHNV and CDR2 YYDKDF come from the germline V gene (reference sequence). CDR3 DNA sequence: TGTGCCACCAGCGGACTAGCGGGACGGAATGAGCAGTTCTTC. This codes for CATSGLAGRNEQFF.

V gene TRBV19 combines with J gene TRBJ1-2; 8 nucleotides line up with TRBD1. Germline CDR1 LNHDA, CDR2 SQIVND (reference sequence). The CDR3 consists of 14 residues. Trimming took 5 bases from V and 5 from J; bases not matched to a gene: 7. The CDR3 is CASSSTGQEYGYTF. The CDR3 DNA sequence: TGTGCCAGTAGTTCCACGGGACAGGAATATGGCTACACCTTC.

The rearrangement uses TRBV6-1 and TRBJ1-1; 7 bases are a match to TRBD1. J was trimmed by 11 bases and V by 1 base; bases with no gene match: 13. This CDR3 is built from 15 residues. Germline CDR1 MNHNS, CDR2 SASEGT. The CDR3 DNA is TGTGCCAGCAGTGAAGAGGACAGGCCCTACGACGTCGCTTTCTTT. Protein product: CASSEEDRPYDVAFF.

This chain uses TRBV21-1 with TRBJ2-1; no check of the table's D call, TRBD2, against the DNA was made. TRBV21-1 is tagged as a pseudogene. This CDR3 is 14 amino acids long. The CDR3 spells CASSKTSSYNEQFF. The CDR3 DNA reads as TGTGCCAGCAGCAAGACTTCCTCCTACAATGAGCAGTTCTTC.

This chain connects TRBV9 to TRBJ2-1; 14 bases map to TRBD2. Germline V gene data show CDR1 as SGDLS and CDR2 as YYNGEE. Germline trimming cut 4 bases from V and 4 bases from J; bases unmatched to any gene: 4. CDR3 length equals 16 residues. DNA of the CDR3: TGTGCCAGCAGCTTCCGGACTAGCGGGGGGTACAATGAGCAGTTCTTC. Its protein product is CASSFRTSGGYNEQFF.

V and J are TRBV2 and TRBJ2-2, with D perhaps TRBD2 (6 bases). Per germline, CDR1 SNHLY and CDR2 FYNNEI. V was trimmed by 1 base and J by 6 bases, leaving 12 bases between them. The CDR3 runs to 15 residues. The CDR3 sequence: CASSEGLALSGELFF. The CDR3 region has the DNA TGTGCCAGCAGTGAAGGGCTAGCGTTGTCCGGGGAGCTGTTTTTT.

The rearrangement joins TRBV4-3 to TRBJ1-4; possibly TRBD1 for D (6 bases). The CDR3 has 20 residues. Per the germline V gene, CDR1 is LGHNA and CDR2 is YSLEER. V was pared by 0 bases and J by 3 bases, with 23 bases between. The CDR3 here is CASSQDVHRGAGKANEKLFF. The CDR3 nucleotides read TGCGCCAGCAGCCAAGATGTCCATCGGGGGGCGGGAAAGGCTAATGAAAAACTGTTTTTT.

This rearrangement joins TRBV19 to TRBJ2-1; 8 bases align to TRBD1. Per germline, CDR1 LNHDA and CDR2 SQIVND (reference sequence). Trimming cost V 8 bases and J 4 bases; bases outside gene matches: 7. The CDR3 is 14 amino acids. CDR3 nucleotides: TGTGCCAGTTCGACCCGGACAGGGTACAATGAGCAGTTCTTC. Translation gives CASSTRTGYNEQFF.

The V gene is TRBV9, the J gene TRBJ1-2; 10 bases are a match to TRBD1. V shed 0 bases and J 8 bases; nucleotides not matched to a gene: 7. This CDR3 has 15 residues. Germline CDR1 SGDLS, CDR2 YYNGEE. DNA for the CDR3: TGTGCCAGCAGCGTAGAGGGGACAGGGGCGGGCGGCTACACCTTC. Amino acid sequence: CASSVEGTGAGGYTF.

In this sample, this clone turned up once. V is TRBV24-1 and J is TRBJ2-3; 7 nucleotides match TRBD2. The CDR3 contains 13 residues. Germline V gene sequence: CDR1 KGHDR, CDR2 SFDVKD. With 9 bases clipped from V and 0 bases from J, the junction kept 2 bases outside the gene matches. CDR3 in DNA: TGTGCCACCCGGCGGGAGAGCACAGATACGCAGTATTTT. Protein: CATRRESTDTQYF.